This TCR beta chain is drawn from a study of cytomegalovirus exposure and HLA in healthy donors. Study results and limitations: A later analysis found common viral pathogens apparently linked to several of the most significant clusters. Likely technical artifact: a cluster of highly shared sequence variants.

Researchers ran the PCR with 60 Vbeta and 13 Jbeta primers. Here immunoSEQ multiplex PCR was the method, and the copy in TCRdb shows in-frame clones only, minus some. The table has approximately 160,000 clones, over 60% seen once. Only a few counts were recorded for this clone. The antigen is unknown. CDR1 SGHRS and CDR2 YFSETQ come from the germline V gene. V was clipped by 4 bases and J by 4 bases; unmatched bases: 9. The CDR3 contains 15 residues. V is TRBV5-1 and J is TRBJ1-2; TRBD1 matches at 8 bases. Sequenced input: PBMCs. The clonotype was recovered from a female donor in good health and CMV-seronegative. CDR3 in DNA: TGCGCCAGCAGCGCAGACAGGGGTCGTGGCTATGGCTACACCTTC. This codes for CASSADRGRGYGYTF.